This entry describes one T cell receptor beta chain. Its antigen remains unidentified. The data belong to a study of cytomegalovirus exposure and HLA in healthy donors. The overall study: Of approximately 400 genotyped donors, about 81% clustered with self-reported Caucasian donors. Regarding the study as a whole: In vitro assays verified that a few CMV-associated chains recognized CMV antigens specifically. Productive status was seen about 90% or about 30% of the time for most TCR beta V segments in an earlier analysis. Likely technical artifact: a cluster of highly shared sequence variants.

The CDR3 extends over 16 amino acids. Per germline, CDR1 MNHEY and CDR2 SVGAGI. Trimming cost V 4 bases and J 7 bases; bases outside gene matches: 8. PCR primers comprised 60 Vbeta and 13 Jbeta primers. Profiling relied on immunoSEQ multiplex PCR, and the TCRdb table lists in-frame clones only, not all of them. The sample yields about 160,000 clones, about 72% seen once. The material sequenced was PBMCs. The sequence was collected from a man aged 45 to 65 in good health and CMV-seropositive. V usage is TRBV6-5 and J usage is TRBJ1-6; 9 nucleotides match TRBD1. CDR3 sequence (DNA): TGTGCCAGCAGTTTATCCGGGACAGGGAGGAATTCACCCCTCCACTTT. Translated, it gives CASSLSGTGRNSPLHF.